In this sample, the clone carrying this T cell receptor (beta chain) turned up many times. Its antigen is not identified. Trimming cost V 6 bases and J 4 bases, with 17 bases left between them. The CDR3 contains 14 residues. The germline V gene encodes CDR1 DFQATT and CDR2 SNEGSKA (reference sequence). The sample belongs to a study of human T cells and chemical hapten exposure. Separate cDNA molecules received unique molecular identifiers, which the library attached to them. Per the authors' pipeline: Per sample, the median was 95,638 TCRs, with values from around 25,000 to 690,000. TCRdb recomputed calls from the reads with MiXCR, one row per CDR3 protein. TCRdb's processing, not the authors' own work, is the source of the V and J calls. The sample contains about 120,000 distinct CDR3 sequences, roughly 8.5% of which appear only once. Overall study results and limits: There was no change with DPC sensitization in TCRs above 1 in 1000 frequency.

Unfractionated whole blood was the source from which total RNA was extracted. The V and J genes are TRBV20-1 and TRBJ2-3, with D maybe TRBD1 (6 bases). This clonotype originated in a human donor in good health. Some clones in this sample may be carry-over from other donors' samples. The sequencing sample was made of whole blood. The CDR3 DNA is TGCAGTGCCGTAGACAGGAGAACTGCAGATACGCAGTATTTT. This encodes CSAVDRRTADTQYF.